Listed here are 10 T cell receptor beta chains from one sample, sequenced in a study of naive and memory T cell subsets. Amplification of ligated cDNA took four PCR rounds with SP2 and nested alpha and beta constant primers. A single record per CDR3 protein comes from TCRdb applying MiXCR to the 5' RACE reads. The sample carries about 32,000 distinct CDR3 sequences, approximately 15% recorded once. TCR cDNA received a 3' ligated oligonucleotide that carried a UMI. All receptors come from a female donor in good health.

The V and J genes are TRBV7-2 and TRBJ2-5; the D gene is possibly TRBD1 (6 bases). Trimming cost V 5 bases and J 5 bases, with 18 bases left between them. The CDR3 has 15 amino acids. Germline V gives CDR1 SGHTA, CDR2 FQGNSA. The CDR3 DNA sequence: TGTGCCAGCAGCATACAGGGCCCGGCGATGGAGACCCAGTACTTC. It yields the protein CASSIQGPAMETQYF.

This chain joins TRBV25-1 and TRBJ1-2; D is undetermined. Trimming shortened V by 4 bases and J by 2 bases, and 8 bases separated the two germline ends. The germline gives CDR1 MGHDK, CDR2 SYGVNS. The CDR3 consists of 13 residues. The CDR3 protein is CASSAVANYGYTF. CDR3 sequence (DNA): TGTGCCAGCAGTGCGGTAGCAAACTATGGCTACACCTTC.

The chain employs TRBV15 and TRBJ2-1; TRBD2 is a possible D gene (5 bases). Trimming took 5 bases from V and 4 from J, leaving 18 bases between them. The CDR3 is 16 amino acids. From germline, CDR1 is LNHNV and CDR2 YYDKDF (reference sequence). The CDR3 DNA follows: TGTGCCACCAGCTCTATGGGAGAGGGAAATTACAATGAGCAGTTCTTC. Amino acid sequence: CATSSMGEGNYNEQFF.

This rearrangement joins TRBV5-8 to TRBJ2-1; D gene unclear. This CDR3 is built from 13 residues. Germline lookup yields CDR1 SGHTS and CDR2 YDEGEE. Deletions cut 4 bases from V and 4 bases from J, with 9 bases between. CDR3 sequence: CASSVWMYNEQFF. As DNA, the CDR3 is TGTGCCAGCAGCGTGTGGATGTACAATGAGCAGTTCTTC.

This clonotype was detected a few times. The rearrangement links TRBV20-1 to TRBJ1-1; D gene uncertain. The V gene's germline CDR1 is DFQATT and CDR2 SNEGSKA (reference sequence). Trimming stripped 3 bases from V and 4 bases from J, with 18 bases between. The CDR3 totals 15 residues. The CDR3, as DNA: TGCAGTGCTAGTCTAGACGAGGTGTTGAGCACTGAAGCTTTCTTT. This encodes CSASLDEVLSTEAFF.

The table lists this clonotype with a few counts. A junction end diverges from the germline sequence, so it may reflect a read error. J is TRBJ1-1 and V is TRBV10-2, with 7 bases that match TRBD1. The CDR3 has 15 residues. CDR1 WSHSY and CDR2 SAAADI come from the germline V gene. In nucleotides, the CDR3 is TGCGCCAACAGTGACACGGGACAGCCAAACACTGAAGCTTTCTTT. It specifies CANSDTGQPNTEAFF.

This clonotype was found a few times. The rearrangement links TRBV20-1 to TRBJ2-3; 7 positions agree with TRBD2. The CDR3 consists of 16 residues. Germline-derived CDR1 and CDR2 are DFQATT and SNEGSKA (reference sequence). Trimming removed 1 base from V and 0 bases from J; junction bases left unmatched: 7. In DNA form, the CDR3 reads TGCAGTGCTAGAGCCTTCGGGAGGACTAGCACAGATACGCAGTATTTT. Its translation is CSARAFGRTSTDTQYF.

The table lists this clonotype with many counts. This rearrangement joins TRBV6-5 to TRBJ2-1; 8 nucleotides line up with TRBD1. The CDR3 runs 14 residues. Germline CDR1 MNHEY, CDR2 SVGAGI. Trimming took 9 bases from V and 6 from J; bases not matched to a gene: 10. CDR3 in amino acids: CASNQGAYGNEQFF. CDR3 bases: TGTGCCAGTAACCAGGGGGCCTACGGCAATGAGCAGTTCTTC.

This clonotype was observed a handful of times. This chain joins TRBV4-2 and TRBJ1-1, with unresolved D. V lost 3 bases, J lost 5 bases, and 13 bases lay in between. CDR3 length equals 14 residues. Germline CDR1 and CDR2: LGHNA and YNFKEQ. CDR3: CASSHPGVGTEAFF. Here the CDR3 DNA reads TGTGCCAGCAGCCACCCCGGTGTTGGAACTGAAGCTTTCTTT.

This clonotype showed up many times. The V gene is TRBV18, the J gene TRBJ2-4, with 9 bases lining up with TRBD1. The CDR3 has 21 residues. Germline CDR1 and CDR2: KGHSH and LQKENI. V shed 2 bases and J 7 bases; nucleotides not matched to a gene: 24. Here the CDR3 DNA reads TGTGCCAGCTCACCAGAAGATCTCGTCGCGAAGCGGACAGGGGTTGGGAACATTCAGTACTTC. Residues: CASSPEDLVAKRTGVGNIQYF.